This TCR beta chain was recorded in a study of shared clonotypes between healthy human individuals. Study-level background: Each donor had three CD4 naive, three CD4 memory, two CD8 naive and one CD8 memory plate.

Comments on this clone: The antigen remains unidentified.

The authors split each subset's genomic DNA evenly across several immunoSEQ plates. Using immunoSEQ multiplex PCR, the repertoire was profiled, and TCRdb retains in-frame clones only, with some absent. The sample consists of around 2,000,000 clones, 90% to 95% of them appearing once. V was cut by 0 bases and J by 6 bases, with 11 bases left in between. The CDR3 runs to 15 residues. Germline assignment: CDR1 ENHRY and CDR2 SYGVKD. Study outcomes and limitations: Rarefaction revealed incomplete sorted-subset sequencing despite large depth.

The source material was naive CD4+ T cells sorted from blood. Subset meaning: CD45RA+ positively selected. The V call is TRBV10-3, the J call TRBJ1-4; D not certain. This clonotype was obtained from a man between 18 and 35 years old in good health. The CDR3 spells CAISESPLRDEKLFF. The CDR3 DNA reads TGTGCCATCAGTGAGTCTCCCCTTAGGGATGAAAAACTGTTTTTT.